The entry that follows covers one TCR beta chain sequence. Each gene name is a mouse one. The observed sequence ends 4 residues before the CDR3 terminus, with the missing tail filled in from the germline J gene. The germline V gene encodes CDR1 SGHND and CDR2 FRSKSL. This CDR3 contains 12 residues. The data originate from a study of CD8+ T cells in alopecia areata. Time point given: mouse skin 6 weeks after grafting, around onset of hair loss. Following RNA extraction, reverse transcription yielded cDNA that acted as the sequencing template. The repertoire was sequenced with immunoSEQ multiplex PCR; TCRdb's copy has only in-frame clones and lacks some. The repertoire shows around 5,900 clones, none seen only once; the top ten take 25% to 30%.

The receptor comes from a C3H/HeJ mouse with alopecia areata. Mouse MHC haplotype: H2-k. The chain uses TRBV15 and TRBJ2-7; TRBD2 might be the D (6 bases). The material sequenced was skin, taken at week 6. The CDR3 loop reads CASSRLEYEQYF. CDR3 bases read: TGTGCCAGCAGTCGACTGGAGTAT.